This T cell receptor beta chain was observed in a study of blood T cells in healthy people across ages. For the second PCR, which ran for about 7 to 11 cycles, a sample-barcoded 5' primer and a J-beta primer mix were used. Each TCR beta cDNA got a 12-nucleotide random molecular identifier. TCRdb reprocessed the 5' RACE reads with MiXCR, giving one entry per CDR3 protein. The table shows some 640,000 distinct CDR3 sequences, with about 30% occurring only once. Details on this clonotype: A single base separates this from a much larger clone, so it may be a read error.

The sequenced sample consisted of blood. This clonotype was sampled from a woman of 80 years or more in good health.

In DNA form, the CDR3 reads TGCGCCAGCACCCTTGACAGGGTTGGGACTGTAGCTTTCTTT. Protein product: CASTLDRVGTVAFF. J is TRBJ1-1 and V is TRBV5-1; 7 nucleotides align to TRBD1. The CDR3 sequence is 14 residues long. The germline V gene has CDR1 SGHRS and CDR2 YFSETQ.